Shown below are 30 T cell receptor beta chains from a single sample sequenced in a study of T cells in Graves' hyperthyroidism and ophthalmopathy. What was amplified from RNA transcripts were TCR beta CDR3 regions. The primer set for the first-round RT-PCR of the TCR CDR3 was HTBI. Each CDR3 protein gets one entry after TCRdb re-called the multiplex PCR reads with MiXCR. The data contain approximately 510,000 distinct CDR3 sequences, 46% of them singletons. The sample consisted of peripheral blood or thyroid tissue (not recorded which). These receptors were collected from an adult woman with Graves' disease, either hyperthyroidism or ophthalmopathy (not recorded which).

This clonotype was observed at least ten times. V and J are TRBV7-2 and TRBJ2-7; 8 nucleotides agree with TRBD2. This CDR3 has 15 amino acids. V dropped 0 bases and J dropped 6; count of bases not matched to a gene: 7. The V gene's germline CDR1 is SGHTA and CDR2 FQGNSA. The CDR3 DNA follows: TGTGCCAGCAGCTTAGCGTGGAGCGGGAGTAGCGAGCAGTACTTC. This gives the protein CASSLAWSGSSEQYF.

Concerning this clonotype: The junction departs from the called germline gene at one end, perhaps through a read error. The chain employs TRBV15 and TRBJ2-5; 9 nucleotides match TRBD2. The CDR3 runs 16 residues. CDR1 is LNHNV and CDR2 is YYDKDF in the germline V gene (reference sequence). Written as DNA, the CDR3 is TGTGCCGCCAGCAGCCAATACCGGACTAGCGAAGAGACCCAGTACTTC. Translation: CAASSQYRTSEETQYF.

A word on this clonotype: Sequence at one end of the junction differs from germline and may be a read error. The V call is TRBV7-9, the J call TRBJ1-1; 7 bases line up with TRBD1. This CDR3 region has 14 residues. Germline V gene lookup returns CDR1 SEHNR and CDR2 FQNEAQ (reference sequence). In nucleotides, the CDR3 is TGTGCCAGCAGCTGGGGGTCGGGACAGAGTGAAGCCTTCTTT. It translates to CASSWGSGQSEAFF.

The V and J genes are TRBV7-2 and TRBJ2-7, with 7 positions matching TRBD1. V shed 1 base and J 9 bases; nucleotides not matched to a gene: 6. This CDR3 has 13 residues. Germline loops: CDR1 SGHTA, CDR2 FQGNSA. The CDR3 reads CASSLGQGTLQYF. CDR3 in DNA: TGTGCCAGCAGCTTAGGACAGGGTACCTTGCAGTACTTC.

The chain couples TRBV28 to TRBJ2-5; a weak D match, TRBD2 (6 bases). The CDR3 contains 13 residues. Germline values: CDR1 MDHEN, CDR2 SYDVKM. The V and J ends lost 9 bases and 4 bases respectively, with 15 bases between them. The CDR3 nucleotides read TGTGCCAGGCCCGGTGGGGAGGCAGAGACCCAGTACTTC. Protein sequence: CARPGGEAETQYF.

This chain connects TRBV10-2 to TRBJ2-7; a possible D gene is TRBD1 (5 bases). From germline, CDR1 is WSHSY and CDR2 SAAADI. Trimming pared 5 bases from V and 0 bases from J, leaving 14 bases between. This CDR3 comprises 15 residues. The CDR3 spells CASSQAGALSYEQYF. The CDR3, as DNA: TGCGCCAGCAGTCAGGCTGGGGCCCTCTCCTACGAGCAGTACTTC.

This clonotype was recorded at least ten times. The V gene is TRBV5-1, the J gene TRBJ1-1; D is uncertain. Germline V gene sequence: CDR1 SGHRS, CDR2 YFSETQ. This CDR3 has 14 amino acids. Trimming took off 0 bases at V and 0 bases at J, with 6 bases between the two ends. CDR3 sequence (DNA): TGCGCCAGCAGCTTGGCGTTGGTGAACACTGAAGCTTTCTTT. Its translation: CASSLALVNTEAFF.

This clonotype appeared a few times. The CDR3 DNA reads TGTGCCAGCAGTCTCAGGGCAGACCAAGAGACCCAGTACTTC. The encoded protein is CASSLRADQETQYF. This chain joins TRBV12-3 or TRBV12-4 and TRBJ2-5; weak D call: TRBD1 (5 bases). The CDR3 is made up of 14 amino acids. Trimming left V 5 bases short and J 0 bases short, with 10 bases between.

The genes are TRBV29-1 and TRBJ1-2; no clear D gene. Germline V lookup: CDR1 SQVTM, CDR2 ANQGSEA. V was clipped by 4 bases and J by 4 bases, with 7 bases between them. The CDR3 extends over 11 amino acids. The chain's CDR3 is CSVVISYGYTF. CDR3 bases: TGCAGCGTTGTCATCAGCTATGGCTACACCTTC.

This clonotype was seen repeatedly, ten times or more. The V call is TRBV12-3 or TRBV12-4, the J call TRBJ1-2; D call uncertain. The CDR3 loop spans 15 amino acids. Trimming shortened V by 0 bases and J by 4 bases, and 12 bases separated the two germline ends. In DNA form, the CDR3 reads TGTGCCAGCAGTTTAGCCCGGGAGAGAACCTATGGCTACACCTTC. Translating gives CASSLARERTYGYTF.

V is TRBV2 and J is TRBJ1-2; no definite D call. This CDR3 contains 12 residues. The germline V and J ends were trimmed by 4 bases and 3 bases, with 6 bases remaining between them. CDR1 is SNHLY, CDR2 FYNNEI, per germline. CDR3 in amino acids: CASSVDDYGYTF. For the CDR3, the DNA is TGTGCCAGCAGTGTCGACGACTATGGCTACACCTTC.

As to this clonotype: Likely a read error: the CDR3 ends without its conserved phenylalanine or tryptophan. This chain's CDR3 is CASSGQSLNYGYTL. In DNA form, the CDR3 reads TGTGCCAGCAGCGGACAGAGTCTAAACTATGGCTACACCCTC. The chain links TRBV7-2 to TRBJ1-2; weak D call: TRBD1 (6 bases). This CDR3 is 14 amino acids long. Deletions cut 5 bases from V and 2 bases from J, with 12 bases between. CDR1 is SGHTA and CDR2 is FQGNSA in the germline V gene.

The chain has TRBV4-2 and TRBJ1-2, with TRBD1 matching over 7 bases. V trimming: 5 bases; J trimming: 4 bases; junction bases outside the gene matches: 10. The CDR3 contains 15 residues. Looked up from germline, CDR1 is LGHNA and CDR2 is YNFKEQ. The DNA for the CDR3 is TGTGCCAGCAGCAACAGCCCAGGGGGAATCTATGGCTACACCTTC. Translating gives CASSNSPGGIYGYTF.

The chain employs TRBV5-6 and TRBJ2-5; 9 positions match TRBD1. Germline loops: CDR1 SGHDT, CDR2 YYEEEE. The ends lost 3 bases at V and 4 bases at J; junction bases unmatched: 7. The CDR3 covers 15 residues. CDR3 sequence reads: CASSSTTGGRETQYF. In DNA, the CDR3 is TGTGCCAGCAGCTCCACCACAGGGGGCAGAGAGACCCAGTACTTC.

This clonotype was detected many times. The chain carries TRBV20-1 and TRBJ2-7; maybe TRBD2 (6 bases). The CDR3 runs to 12 residues. Germline assignment: CDR1 DFQATT and CDR2 SNEGSKA (reference sequence). Trimming took off 1 base at V and 4 bases at J, with 8 bases between the two ends. This chain's CDR3 is CSARGGTYEQYF. CDR3 DNA: TGCAGTGCTAGAGGCGGGACGTACGAGCAGTACTTC.

The sample holds many counts of this clonotype. This chain connects TRBV6-5 to TRBJ1-5, with D unclear. Germline values: CDR1 MNHEY, CDR2 SVGAGI. V lost 5 bases and J 3 bases, leaving 11 bases between the germline ends. The CDR3 totals 14 residues. The CDR3: CASSQLPANQPQHF. For the CDR3, the DNA is TGTGCCAGCAGTCAACTCCCCGCCAATCAGCCCCAGCATTTT.

V usage is TRBV7-2 and J usage is TRBJ2-5; perhaps TRBD1 as D (5 bases). Germline values: CDR1 SGHTA, CDR2 FQGNSA. Trimming shortened V by 3 bases and J by 0 bases, and 8 bases separated the two germline ends. This CDR3 has 14 amino acids. The CDR3 region is CASSFQGDQETQYF. The CDR3 DNA sequence: TGTGCCAGCAGCTTCCAGGGTGACCAAGAGACCCAGTACTTC.

The genes are TRBV20-1 and TRBJ2-5; D unresolved. Per germline, CDR1 DFQATT and CDR2 SNEGSKA (reference sequence). This CDR3 comprises 12 residues. The ends were cut back, 0 bases at V and 9 bases at J, with 11 bases in the middle. The CDR3 is CSAREPDQPQYF. CDR3 nucleotide sequence: TGCAGTGCTAGAGAGCCCGACCAGCCCCAGTACTTC.

The chain carries TRBV7-8 and TRBJ1-6, with 7 bases matching TRBD1. Per the germline V gene, CDR1 is SGHVS and CDR2 is FQNEAQ. The J segment lost 6 bases and the V segment lost 5 bases, leaving 7 bases of the junction unmatched. The CDR3 length is 15 residues. The CDR3: CASSTRTGPNSPLHF. The CDR3 DNA sequence: TGTGCCAGCAGCACTCGGACAGGACCTAATTCACCCCTCCACTTT.

Comments on this clonotype: The CDR3 does not end in the conserved phenylalanine or tryptophan, so this is likely a read error. It is unclear where the CDR3 begins or ends on the DNA, so no DNA is shown, and the CDR3 is as TCRdb lists it. The chain joins TRBV7-2 to TRBJ1-1; the D segment call TRBD1 is taken from the table without a DNA check. Germline CDR1 reads SGHTA; CDR2 reads FQGNSA. 13 amino acids form the CDR3, both terminal residues included. This CDR3 reads CASSLAGTGTVAY.

This clonotype was counted at least ten times. The gene calls are TRBV7-2 and TRBJ1-1; no clear D. Germline assignment: CDR1 SGHTA and CDR2 FQGNSA. V lost 5 bases and J lost 0, with 10 bases in between. The CDR3 totals 14 residues. CDR3 loop: CASSKQTMNTEAFF. Here the CDR3 DNA reads TGTGCCAGCAGCAAACAGACCATGAACACTGAAGCTTTCTTT.

This clonotype was found many times. The CDR3 spells CATSDGGLAGETQYF. CDR3 nucleotide sequence: TGTGCCACCAGTGACGGAGGACTAGCCGGTGAGACCCAGTACTTC. The genes are TRBV24-1 and TRBJ2-5, with 8 bases aligning to TRBD2. The CDR3 runs to 15 residues. From germline, CDR1 is KGHDR and CDR2 SFDVKD. V shed 4 bases, J shed 5 bases, and the junction held 8 bases outside the gene matches.

The sample holds a few counts of this clonotype. This chain links TRBV7-8 with TRBJ1-1; D remains unclear. Per germline, CDR1 SGHVS and CDR2 FQNEAQ. The CDR3 contains 13 residues. Trimming took 8 bases from V and 2 from J, leaving 12 bases between them. The CDR3 nucleotides read TGTGCCAGCGCCCTAAGGGCCAACACTGAAGCTTTCTTT. Its translation is CASALRANTEAFF.

The V gene is TRBV6-2 or TRBV6-3, the J gene TRBJ2-7; D might be TRBD2 (6 bases). Trimming took 2 bases from V and 5 from J, leaving 16 bases between them. Germline V lookup: CDR1 MNHEY, CDR2 SVGEGT. The CDR3 length is 15 residues. For the CDR3, the DNA is TGTGCCAGCAGTTACCCCTTGACTAGTTTTGACGAGCAGTACTTC. Protein sequence: CASSYPLTSFDEQYF.

This clonotype has just a few counts. The chain recombines TRBV20-1 with TRBJ1-1; D gene ambiguous. V gave up 6 bases and J gave up 1 base, with 9 bases separating them. Germline V CDR1 and CDR2: DFQATT, SNEGSKA (reference sequence). The CDR3 covers 12 residues. DNA for the CDR3: TGCAGTGCAGGGAGGTCGAACACTGAAGCTTTCTTT. Its protein product is CSAGRSNTEAFF.

V gene TRBV20-1 combines with J gene TRBJ1-6; 7 bases are a match to TRBD1. Looked up from germline, CDR1 is DFQATT and CDR2 is SNEGSKA (reference sequence). V dropped 6 bases and J dropped 2; count of bases not matched to a gene: 7. The CDR3 length is 15 residues. The CDR3 DNA reads TGCAGTGCCATCAGACAGGGAACCTATAATTCACCCCTCCACTTT. Translated: CSAIRQGTYNSPLHF.

V is TRBV25-1 and J is TRBJ1-6, with a weak D call TRBD1 (6 bases). The germline V and J ends were trimmed by 6 bases and 6 bases, with 15 bases remaining between them. Per the germline V gene, CDR1 is MGHDK and CDR2 is SYGVNS. The CDR3 runs 15 residues. In nucleotides, the CDR3 is TGTGCCAGCAGCGACCCACAGGGCGGTAATTCACCCCTCCACTTT. Protein sequence: CASSDPQGGNSPLHF.

The chain uses TRBV29-1 and TRBJ2-5; maybe TRBD1 (6 bases). There are 13 residues in the CDR3. Germline CDR1 SQVTM, CDR2 ANQGSEA. V lost 8 bases, J lost 4 bases, and 17 bases lay in between. CDR3 region: CSRWDTEGETQYF. CDR3 nucleotides: TGCAGCCGGTGGGACACCGAGGGAGAGACCCAGTACTTC. Looking up the rest from reference TRBV29-1 and TRBJ2-5 gives the full variable domain: SAVISQKPSRDICQRGTSLTIQCQVDSQVTMMFWYRQQPGQSLTLIATANQGSEATYESGFVIDKFPISRPNLTFSTLTVSNMSPEDSSIYLCSRWDTEGETQYFGPGTRLLVL.

The table lists this clonotype with many counts. V and J are TRBV9 and TRBJ1-3, with D possibly TRBD1 on 5 matching bases. The V and J ends lost 5 bases and 2 bases respectively, with 14 bases between them. There are 15 residues in the CDR3. Germline loops: CDR1 SGDLS, CDR2 YYNGEE. CDR3 nucleotide sequence: TGTGCCAGCAGTTCCCCCCCCAGGGCTGGAAACACCATATATTTT. It translates to CASSSPPRAGNTIYF.

This rearrangement joins TRBV14 to TRBJ1-2, with D unclear. This CDR3 comprises 13 residues. Germline CDR1 is SGHDN and CDR2 is FVKESK. V dropped 5 bases and J dropped 8 bases, with 15 bases sitting between them. The chain's CDR3 is CASSKTISGGYTF. For the CDR3, the DNA is TGTGCCAGCAGCAAAACTATCAGTGGCGGCTACACCTTC.